The 27 T cell receptor beta chains in this list originate from one sample, sequenced in a study of OX40 agonist ivuxolimab in advanced cancers. Libraries were prepared by immunoSEQ multiplex PCR; TCRdb keeps only in-frame clonotypes and omits some of them. The sample yields just over 9,500 clones, 55% to 75% seen once. The sample here was CD4+ or CD8+ T cells sorted from blood, taken in a trial of the OX40 agonist ivuxolimab. Receptors were obtained from an adult with an advanced solid tumor such as melanoma, head and neck, liver or kidney cancer.

V is TRBV27 and J is TRBJ2-1, with 13 nucleotides matching TRBD2. From germline, CDR1 is MNHEY and CDR2 SMNVEV (reference sequence). The CDR3 loop spans 16 amino acids. V trimming: 7 bases; J trimming: 7 bases; junction bases outside the gene matches: 10. DNA of the CDR3: TGTGCCAGCACCGAACGTGGGACTAGCGGGGCTAATGAGCAGTTCTTC. Protein product: CASTERGTSGANEQFF.

The V and J genes are TRBV7-6 and TRBJ1-1; possibly TRBD1 for D (5 bases). The germline V and J ends were trimmed by 10 bases and 0 bases, with 15 bases remaining between them. The CDR3 totals 14 residues. Germline loops: CDR1 SGHVS, CDR2 FNYEAQ. Here the CDR3 reads CATRTTDMNTEAFF. In DNA form, the CDR3 reads TGTGCCACCCGGACGACAGACATGAACACTGAAGCTTTCTTT.

The rearrangement links TRBV28 to TRBJ2-1; 8 bases match TRBD1. V gave up 5 bases and J gave up 3 bases; unmatched junction bases: 3. The CDR3 length is 14 residues. Per the germline V gene, CDR1 is MDHEN and CDR2 is SYDVKM. CDR3 sequence (DNA): TGTGCCAGCAGTGAGACAGGGGACTACAATGAGCAGTTCTTC. Amino acid sequence: CASSETGDYNEQFF.

This clone was counted between two and nine times. The rearrangement uses TRBV27 and TRBJ1-1; D is possibly TRBD1 (6 bases). The CDR3 has 14 residues. The germline CDR1 and CDR2 sequences are MNHEY and SMNVEV (reference sequence). The V and J ends lost 6 bases and 1 base respectively, with 12 bases between them. CDR3 protein: CASRATGPNTEAFF. The CDR3 nucleotides read TGTGCCAGCAGGGCAACAGGGCCGAACACTGAAGCTTTCTTT.

The chain carries TRBV7-9 and TRBJ2-1; 8 nucleotides agree with TRBD2. V trimming: 0 bases; J trimming: 8 bases; junction bases outside the gene matches: 6. The CDR3 has 15 residues. Germline V CDR1 and CDR2: SEHNR, FQNEAQ (reference sequence). CDR3 coding DNA: TGTGCCAGCAGCTTAGCCCAGCGGGAGAGCGATGAGCAGTTCTTC. This translates into CASSLAQRESDEQFF.

The rearrangement uses TRBV29-1 and TRBJ2-2; perhaps TRBD2 as D (5 bases). The CDR3 extends over 14 amino acids. Germline assignment: CDR1 SQVTM and CDR2 ANQGSEA. V shed 0 bases and J shed 3 bases, with 8 bases lying between them. The CDR3 DNA follows: TGCAGCGTTGAAGATCGGGGAGACACCGGGGAGCTGTTTTTT. It encodes CSVEDRGDTGELFF.

This clone was seen more than once but under ten times. The chain has TRBV28 and TRBJ2-1, with D possibly being TRBD2 (6 bases). The V gene's germline CDR1 is MDHEN and CDR2 SYDVKM. Trimming removed 5 bases at V and 5 bases at J, with 19 bases between. There are 16 residues in the CDR3. CDR3 DNA sequence: TGTGCCAGCAGTCCGACTGGAGTAGCGGACAACAATGAGCAGTTCTTC. Protein: CASSPTGVADNNEQFF.

A note on this clone: The same CDR3 can be traced to other DNA sequences in this sample. CDR3 sequence reads: CAWSVNNYGYTF. Here the CDR3 DNA reads TGTGCCTGGAGTGTTAATAACTATGGCTACACCTTC. The gene calls are TRBV30 and TRBJ1-2; D unclear. The germline gives CDR1 GTSNPN, CDR2 SVGIG (reference sequence). This CDR3 is 12 amino acids long. V was cut by 0 bases and J by 1 base, with 3 bases left in between.

This chain joins TRBV19 and TRBJ1-5, with D perhaps matching TRBD1 (5 bases). Germline-derived CDR1 and CDR2 are LNHDA and SQIVND (reference sequence). V was shortened by 5 bases and J by 7 bases, with 12 bases between the two germline ends. The CDR3 contains 13 residues. CDR3 amino acids: CASSVYDSQPQHF. CDR3 nucleotides: TGTGCCAGTAGTGTTTACGACAGCCAGCCCCAGCATTTT.

The V and J genes are TRBV5-6 and TRBJ2-7; D remains ambiguous. V was clipped by 4 bases and J by 3 bases, with 8 bases between them. The CDR3 runs 12 residues. The germline gives CDR1 SGHDT, CDR2 YYEEEE. CDR3 nucleotides: TGTGCCAGCAGCCTCAACATCTACGAGCAGTACTTC. This codes for CASSLNIYEQYF. The full variable domain, with the rest looked up from reference TRBV5-6 and TRBJ2-7, is DAGVTQSPTHLIKTRGQQVTLRCSPKSGHDTVSWYQQALGQGPQFIFQYYEEEERQRGNFPDRFSGHQFPNYSSELNVNALLLGDSALYLCASSLNIYEQYFGPGTRLTVT.

The rearrangement uses TRBV4-3 and TRBJ1-2, with D perhaps matching TRBD1 (6 bases). The CDR3 is made up of 16 amino acids. CDR1 is LGHNA, CDR2 YSLEER, per germline. V was trimmed by 0 bases and J by 0 bases, leaving 11 bases between them. The CDR3 nucleotides are TGCGCCAGCAGCCAAGACCGGACAGTCGCTAACTATGGCTACACCTTC. It is translated as CASSQDRTVANYGYTF.

J is TRBJ2-2 and V is TRBV6-5; the D is unclear. CDR3 length: 13 amino acids. The germline gives CDR1 MNHEY, CDR2 SVGAGI. The ends were cut back, 2 bases at V and 5 bases at J, with 6 bases in the middle. The CDR3 region has the DNA TGTGCCAGCAGTTACGGCCGAACCGGGGAGCTGTTTTTT. This codes for CASSYGRTGELFF.

There are a few counts of this clone. This sequence joins TRBV9 and TRBJ2-2; D ambiguous. Trimming stripped 4 bases from V and 0 bases from J, with 22 bases between. The CDR3 extends over 19 amino acids. The germline CDR1 and CDR2 sequences are SGDLS and YYNGEE. CDR3 loop: CASSPDPLIMGANTGELFF. The CDR3 nucleotides are TGTGCCAGCAGCCCTGACCCCTTAATAATGGGCGCGAACACCGGGGAGCTGTTTTTT.

This clone was detected only once. The chain uses TRBV7-9 and TRBJ1-2, with 9 bases fitting TRBD1. This CDR3 is 14 amino acids long. The V gene end was trimmed by 6 bases and the J gene end by 8 bases; junction bases not matched to a gene: 10. In germline, CDR1 is SEHNR, CDR2 FQNEAQ (reference sequence). The CDR3 nucleotides read TGTGCCAGCAGACAATCCGGGGACAGGGACGGCTACACCTTC. It yields the protein CASRQSGDRDGYTF.

V and J are TRBV27 and TRBJ1-2; 8 nucleotides line up with TRBD1. The CDR3 loop spans 16 amino acids. With V trimmed by 2 bases and J by 4 bases, 9 bases remained unmatched. The V gene's germline CDR1 is MNHEY and CDR2 SMNVEV (reference sequence). The CDR3 loop is CASSLSPGGGSYGYTF. The CDR3 coding sequence is TGTGCCAGCAGTTTAAGTCCAGGGGGCGGCAGCTATGGCTACACCTTC.

The rearrangement uses TRBV7-9 and TRBJ2-5, with 7 bases that match TRBD1. The CDR3 is 17 residues long. Looked up from germline, CDR1 is SEHNR and CDR2 is FQNEAQ (reference sequence). The junction had 8 bases not matched to a gene; V was cut back by 1 base and J by 0 bases. CDR3 residues: CASSLDAVTGHQETQYF. The CDR3 DNA is TGTGCCAGCAGCTTAGATGCCGTGACAGGGCACCAAGAGACCCAGTACTTC.

This chain links TRBV28 with TRBJ2-1; 9 bases fit TRBD1. CDR1 is MDHEN, CDR2 SYDVKM, per germline. The CDR3 extends over 14 amino acids. V shed 8 bases and J 4 bases; nucleotides not matched to a gene: 6. CDR3 residues: CASGLGTGYNEQFF. The CDR3 nucleotides are TGTGCCAGCGGGCTAGGGACAGGGTACAATGAGCAGTTCTTC.

This clone is a singleton in its sample. The V call is TRBV4-3, the J call TRBJ2-1; D may be TRBD1 (5 bases). Germline V CDR1 and CDR2: LGHNA, YSLEER. The CDR3 has 15 amino acids. Trimming took 1 base from V and 3 from J, leaving 10 bases between them. The CDR3 DNA follows: TGCGCCAGCAGCCAAGCCCTGGGGCTCTACAATGAGCAGTTCTTC. This sequence encodes CASSQALGLYNEQFF.

In regard to this clone: Within the sample, other DNA sequences also encode this same CDR3. The chain couples TRBV7-7 to TRBJ2-1; D gene ambiguous. Germline lookup yields CDR1 SSHAT and CDR2 FNYEAQ (reference sequence). This CDR3 spans 13 amino acids. CDR3 region: CASSFNPVDEQFF. CDR3 in DNA: TGTGCTAGTAGCTTCAATCCGGTGGATGAGCAGTTCTTC.

The V call is TRBV19, the J call TRBJ1-1; D may be TRBD1 (5 bases). V was pared by 3 bases and J by 6 bases, with 8 bases between. The CDR3 consists of 12 residues. Per the germline V gene, CDR1 is LNHDA and CDR2 is SQIVND (reference sequence). For the CDR3, the DNA is TGTGCCAGTAGTATGGGAGGGGCTGAAGCTTTCTTT. Amino acid sequence: CASSMGGAEAFF.

The chain is built from TRBV27 and TRBJ2-3; possible D gene TRBD2, 5 bases. V gave up 3 bases and J gave up 6 bases, with 16 bases separating them. The CDR3 is made up of 15 amino acids. Germline loops: CDR1 MNHEY, CDR2 SMNVEV (reference sequence). CDR3 sequence (DNA): TGTGCCAGCAGTTTCTTAGCGTACCTAGGGGATACGCAGTATTTT. It encodes CASSFLAYLGDTQYF.

This clone was counted once. This chain uses TRBV28 with TRBJ2-7, with D maybe TRBD2 (7 bases). From germline, CDR1 is MDHEN and CDR2 SYDVKM. This CDR3 contains 15 residues. V was pared by 6 bases and J by 3 bases, with 18 bases between. The chain's CDR3 is CASRKLGGANYEQYF. CDR3 coding DNA: TGTGCCAGCAGGAAACTGGGGGGGGCGAACTACGAGCAGTACTTC. Variable domain in full (rest from reference TRBV28 and TRBJ2-7): DVKVTQSSRYLVKRTGEKVFLECVQDMDHENMFWYRQDPGLGLRLIYFSYDVKMKEKGDIPEGYSVSREKKERFSLILESASTNQTSMYLCASRKLGGANYEQYFGPGTRLTVT.

In its sample, this clone was seen a few times. The rearrangement joins TRBV6-5 to TRBJ2-7, with a tentative D call TRBD1 (5 bases). Looked up from germline, CDR1 is MNHEY and CDR2 is SVGAGI. Trimming removed 7 bases from V and 6 bases from J, with 19 bases in between. This CDR3 has 14 amino acids. The DNA for the CDR3 is TGTGCCAGCAATTCGGTAGAAGGGGCTCGCGAGCAGTACTTC. It is translated as CASNSVEGAREQYF.

This chain connects TRBV14 to TRBJ2-2, with D possibly matching TRBD1 (5 bases). This CDR3 is 16 amino acids long. Between the trimmed V and J ends, which lost 3 bases and 1 base, there was a span of 12 bases. Germline-derived CDR1 and CDR2 are SGHDN and FVKESK. The CDR3 DNA reads as TGTGCCAGCAGCCAGAGAACAGGTTTGAACACCGGGGAGCTGTTTTTT. Protein: CASSQRTGLNTGELFF.

This chain connects TRBV6-1 to TRBJ2-7; D might be TRBD1 (6 bases). This CDR3 is 16 amino acids long. V lost 1 base and J lost 3, with 16 bases in between. The germline CDR1 and CDR2 sequences are MNHNS and SASEGT. This CDR3 is CASSEGWSGELYEQYF. CDR3 bases: TGTGCCAGCAGTGAAGGTTGGTCAGGGGAGCTCTACGAGCAGTACTTC.

V is TRBV19 and J is TRBJ2-4, with 10 positions matching TRBD1. CDR1 is LNHDA and CDR2 is SQIVND in the germline V gene (reference sequence). Trimming cost V 5 bases and J 4 bases; bases outside gene matches: 17. The CDR3 is 19 residues long. Here the CDR3 reads CASSPPGTGDRIGKNIQYF. DNA for the CDR3: TGTGCCAGTAGTCCCCCGGGGACAGGGGACCGTATAGGAAAAAACATTCAGTACTTC.

V and J are TRBV6-6 and TRBJ1-1; maybe TRBD1 (5 bases). Trimming shortened V by 2 bases and J by 0 bases, and 7 bases separated the two germline ends. Germline loops: CDR1 MNHNY, CDR2 SVGAGI (reference sequence). This CDR3 is 14 amino acids long. The CDR3 sequence is CASSYQGVNTEAFF. The CDR3 nucleotides read TGTGCCAGCAGTTACCAAGGGGTGAACACTGAAGCTTTCTTT.